This T cell receptor (beta chain) is from a study of cytomegalovirus exposure and HLA in healthy donors. PCR primers comprised 60 Vbeta and 13 Jbeta primers. The data were produced by immunoSEQ multiplex PCR, yet TCRdb's version contains in-frame clones alone and is incomplete. The sample consists of more than 200,000 clones, over 65% of them appearing once. V gave up 2 bases and J gave up 8 bases; unmatched junction bases: 10. Looked up from germline, CDR1 is SGDLS and CDR2 is YYNGEE. CDR3 size: 15 residues. The chain carries TRBV9 and TRBJ2-1; 7 nucleotides match TRBD1. Sample: PBMCs. This TCR came from a human donor in good health. This chain's CDR3 is CASSVGGKGGYEQFF. CDR3 DNA sequence: TGTGCCAGCAGCGTGGGCGGCAAAGGGGGCTATGAGCAGTTCTTC. Filled out from reference TRBV9 and TRBJ2-1, the complete variable domain reads DSGVTQTPKHLITATGQRVTLRCSPRSGDLSVYWYQQSLDQGLQFLIQYYNGEERAKGNILERFSAQQFPDLHSELNLSSLELGDSALYFCASSVGGKGGYEQFFGPGTRLTVL.